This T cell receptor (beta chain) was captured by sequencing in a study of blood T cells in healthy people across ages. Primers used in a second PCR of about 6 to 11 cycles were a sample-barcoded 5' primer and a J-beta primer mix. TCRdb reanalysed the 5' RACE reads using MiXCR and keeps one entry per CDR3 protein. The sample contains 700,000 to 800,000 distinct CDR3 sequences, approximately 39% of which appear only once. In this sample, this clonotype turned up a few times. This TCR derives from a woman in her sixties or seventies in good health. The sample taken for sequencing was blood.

CDR3 coding DNA: TGTGCCAGCAGTTACGAGGGTCGGGGGCAGTTCTTC. It encodes CASSYEGRGQFF. The gene calls are TRBV6-6 and TRBJ2-1; weak D call: TRBD2 (5 bases). V was cut by 2 bases and J by 12 bases, with 11 bases left in between. Germline loops: CDR1 MNHNY, CDR2 SVGAGI (reference sequence). This CDR3 contains 12 residues.